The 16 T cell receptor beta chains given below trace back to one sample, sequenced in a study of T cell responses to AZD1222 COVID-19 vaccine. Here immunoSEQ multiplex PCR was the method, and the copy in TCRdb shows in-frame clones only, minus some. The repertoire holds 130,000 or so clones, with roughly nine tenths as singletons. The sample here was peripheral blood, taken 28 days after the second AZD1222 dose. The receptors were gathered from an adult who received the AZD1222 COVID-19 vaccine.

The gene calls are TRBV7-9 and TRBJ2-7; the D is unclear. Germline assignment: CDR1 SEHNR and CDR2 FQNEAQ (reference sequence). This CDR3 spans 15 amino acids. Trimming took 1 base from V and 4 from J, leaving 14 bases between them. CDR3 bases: TGTGCCAGCAGCTTAGGTTTTGATTCCCGTTACGAGCAGTACTTC. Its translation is CASSLGFDSRYEQYF.

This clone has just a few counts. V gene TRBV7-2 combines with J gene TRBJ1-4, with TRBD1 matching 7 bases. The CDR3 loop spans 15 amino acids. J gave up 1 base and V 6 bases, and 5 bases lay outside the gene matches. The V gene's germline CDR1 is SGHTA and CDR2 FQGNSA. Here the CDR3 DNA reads TGTGCCAGCAGTTTCAACAGGGGAACTAATGAAAAACTGTTTTTT. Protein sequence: CASSFNRGTNEKLFF.

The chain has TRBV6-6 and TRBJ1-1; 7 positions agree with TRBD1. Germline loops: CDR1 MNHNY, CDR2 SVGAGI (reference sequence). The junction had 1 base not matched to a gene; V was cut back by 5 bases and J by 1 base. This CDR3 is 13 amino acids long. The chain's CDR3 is CASSRQGNTEAFF. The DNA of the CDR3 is TGTGCCAGCAGTCGACAGGGGAACACTGAAGCTTTCTTT.

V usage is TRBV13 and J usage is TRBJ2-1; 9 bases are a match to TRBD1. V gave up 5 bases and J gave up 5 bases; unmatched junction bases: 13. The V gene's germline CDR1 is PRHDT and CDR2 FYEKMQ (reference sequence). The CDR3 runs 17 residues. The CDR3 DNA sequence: TGTGCCAGCAGCGGACCCCTCGACAGGGGGTTTAACAATGAGCAGTTCTTC. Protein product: CASSGPLDRGFNNEQFF.

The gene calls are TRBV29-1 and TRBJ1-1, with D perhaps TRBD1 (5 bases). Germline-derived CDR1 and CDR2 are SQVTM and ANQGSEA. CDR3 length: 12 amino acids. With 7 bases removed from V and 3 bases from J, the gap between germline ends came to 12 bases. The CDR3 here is CSGWDGDTEAFF. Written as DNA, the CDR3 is TGCAGCGGATGGGACGGGGACACTGAAGCTTTCTTT.

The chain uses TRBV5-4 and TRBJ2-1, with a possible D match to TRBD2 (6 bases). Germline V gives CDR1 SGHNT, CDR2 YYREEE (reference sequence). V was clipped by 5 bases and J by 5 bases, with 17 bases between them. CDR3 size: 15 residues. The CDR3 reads CASRSTRDWNNEQFF. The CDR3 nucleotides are TGTGCCAGCAGATCGACCCGGGACTGGAACAATGAGCAGTTCTTC.

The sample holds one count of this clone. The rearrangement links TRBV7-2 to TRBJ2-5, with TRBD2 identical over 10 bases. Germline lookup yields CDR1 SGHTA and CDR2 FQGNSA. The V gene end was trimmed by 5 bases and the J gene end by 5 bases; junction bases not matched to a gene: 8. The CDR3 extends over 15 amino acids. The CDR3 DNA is TGTGCCAGCAGCCGGAGCGGGGGGGCTTGGGAGACCCAGTACTTC. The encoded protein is CASSRSGGAWETQYF.

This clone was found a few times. The CDR3: CASSGHMWGYGYTF. The CDR3, as DNA: TGTGCCAGTAGCGGACACATGTGGGGCTATGGCTACACCTTC. This chain connects TRBV19 to TRBJ1-2, with D perhaps TRBD1 (5 bases). V lost 6 bases and J lost 4, with 15 bases in between. Germline V gene sequence: CDR1 LNHDA, CDR2 SQIVND (reference sequence). There are 14 residues in the CDR3.

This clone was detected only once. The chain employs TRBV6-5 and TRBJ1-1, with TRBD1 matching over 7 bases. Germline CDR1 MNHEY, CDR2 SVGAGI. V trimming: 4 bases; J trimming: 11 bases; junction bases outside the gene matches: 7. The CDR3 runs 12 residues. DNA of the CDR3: TGTGCCAGCAGTTGGCCTACAGGGGAGGCTTTCTTT. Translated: CASSWPTGEAFF.

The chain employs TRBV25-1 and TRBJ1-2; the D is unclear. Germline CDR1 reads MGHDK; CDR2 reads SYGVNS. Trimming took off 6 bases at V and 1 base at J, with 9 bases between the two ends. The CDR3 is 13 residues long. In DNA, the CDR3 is TGTGCCAGCAGAACCGACCTTAACTATGGCTACACCTTC. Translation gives CASRTDLNYGYTF.

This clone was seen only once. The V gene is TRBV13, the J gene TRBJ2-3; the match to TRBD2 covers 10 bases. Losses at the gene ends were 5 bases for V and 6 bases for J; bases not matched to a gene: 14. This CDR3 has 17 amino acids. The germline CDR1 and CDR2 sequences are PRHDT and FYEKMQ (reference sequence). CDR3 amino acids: CASSLSGLASPQDTQYF. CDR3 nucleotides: TGTGCCAGCAGCCTCTCGGGACTAGCGAGTCCCCAGGATACGCAGTATTTT.

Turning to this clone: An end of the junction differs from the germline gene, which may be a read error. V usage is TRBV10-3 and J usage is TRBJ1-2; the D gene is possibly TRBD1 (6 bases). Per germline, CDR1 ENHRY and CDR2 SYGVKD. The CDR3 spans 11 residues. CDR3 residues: CAISEAGALRF. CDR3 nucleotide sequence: TGTGCCATCAGTGAGGCAGGGGCCCTACGCTTC.

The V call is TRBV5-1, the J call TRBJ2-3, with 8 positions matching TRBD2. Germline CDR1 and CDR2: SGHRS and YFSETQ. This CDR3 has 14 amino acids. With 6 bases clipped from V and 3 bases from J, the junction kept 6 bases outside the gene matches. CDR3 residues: CASTPTSETDTQYF. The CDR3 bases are TGCGCCAGCACCCCGACTAGCGAGACAGATACGCAGTATTTT.

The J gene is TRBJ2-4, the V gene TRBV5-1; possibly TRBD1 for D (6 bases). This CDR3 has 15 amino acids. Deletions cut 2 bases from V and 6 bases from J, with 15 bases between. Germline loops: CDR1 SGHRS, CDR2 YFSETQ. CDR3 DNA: TGCGCCAGCAGCTTACCACAGGGCAGGGGAAACATTCAGTACTTC. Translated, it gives CASSLPQGRGNIQYF.

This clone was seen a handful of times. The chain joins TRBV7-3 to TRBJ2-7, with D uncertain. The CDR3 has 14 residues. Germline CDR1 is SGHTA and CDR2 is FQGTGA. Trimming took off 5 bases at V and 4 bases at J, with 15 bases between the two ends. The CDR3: CASSGPDGTYEQYF. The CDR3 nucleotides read TGTGCCAGCAGCGGACCGGACGGAACGTACGAGCAGTACTTC.

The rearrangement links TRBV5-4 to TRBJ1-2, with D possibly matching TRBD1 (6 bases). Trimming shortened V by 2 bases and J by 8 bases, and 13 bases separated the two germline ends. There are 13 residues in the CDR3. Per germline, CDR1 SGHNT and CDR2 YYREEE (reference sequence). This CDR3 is CASSFSGVGGYTF. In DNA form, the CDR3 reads TGTGCCAGCAGCTTCTCAGGGGTGGGAGGCTACACCTTC.